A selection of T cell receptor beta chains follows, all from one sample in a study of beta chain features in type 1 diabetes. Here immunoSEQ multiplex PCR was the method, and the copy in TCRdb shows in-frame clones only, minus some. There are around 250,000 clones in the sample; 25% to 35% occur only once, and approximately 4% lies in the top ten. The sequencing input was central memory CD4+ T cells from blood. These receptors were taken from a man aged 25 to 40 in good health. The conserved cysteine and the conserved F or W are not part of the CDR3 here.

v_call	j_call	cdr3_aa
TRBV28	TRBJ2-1	ASSITGGTYNEQF
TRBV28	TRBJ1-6	ASRGSIPNSPLH
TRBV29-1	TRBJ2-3	SVDEVGGGTDTQY
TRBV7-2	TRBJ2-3	ASSPRDYTQY
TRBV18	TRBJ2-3	ASSPSGTAPDTQY
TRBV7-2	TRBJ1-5	ASSLGAISGQPQH
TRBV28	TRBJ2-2	ASRKPGELF
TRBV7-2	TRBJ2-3	ASSSLRDTQY
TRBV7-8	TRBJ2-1	ASNNRDRQREQF
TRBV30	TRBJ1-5	AWSVSYSNQPQH
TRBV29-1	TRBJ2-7	SVGWDGSYEQY
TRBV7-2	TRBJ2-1	ASSEAGGAYNEQF
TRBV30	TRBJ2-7	ALDRGVENEQY
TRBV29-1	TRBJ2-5	SVGFGRDQETQY
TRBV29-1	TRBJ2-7	SVGRDHEQY
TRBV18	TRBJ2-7	ASSRADPLEQY